This TCR beta chain was documented in a study of blood T cell repertoires in COVID-19. On the study more broadly: The United States, Italy and Spain supplied acute and convalescent COVID-19 samples.

V lost 1 base, J lost 6 bases, and 18 bases lay in between. Per germline, CDR1 PRHDT and CDR2 FYEKMQ (reference sequence). The CDR3 runs to 16 residues. Per the original data handling: Amplification with reference gene primers provided the estimates of nucleated cell counts. The protocol was immunoSEQ multiplex PCR, while the TCRdb copy is restricted to in-frame clones and leaves out a portion. The V and J calls and clone size were taken over from that table, and D and trimming were inferred from the DNA. The sample records about 200,000 clones, around 91% being singletons. The V and J genes are TRBV13 and TRBJ1-2; D is undetermined. The receptor's source is a woman aged 40 to 50 with acute or convalescent COVID-19. Material: peripheral blood. Here the CDR3 reads CASSLVGVGSSHGYTF. Written as DNA, the CDR3 is TGTGCCAGCAGCTTAGTAGGTGTCGGGAGTTCCCATGGCTACACCTTC.